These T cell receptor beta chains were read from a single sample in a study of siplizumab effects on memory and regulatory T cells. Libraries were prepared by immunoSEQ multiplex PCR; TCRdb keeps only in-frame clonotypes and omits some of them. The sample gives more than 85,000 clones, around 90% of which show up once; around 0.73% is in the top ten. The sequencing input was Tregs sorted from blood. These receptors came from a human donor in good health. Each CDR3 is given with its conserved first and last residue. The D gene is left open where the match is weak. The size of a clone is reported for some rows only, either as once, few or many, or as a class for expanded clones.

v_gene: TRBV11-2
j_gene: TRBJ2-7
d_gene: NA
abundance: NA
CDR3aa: CASSLDPVFYEQYF
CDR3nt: TGTGCCAGCAGCTTAGATCCAGTTTTCTACGAGCAGTACTTC

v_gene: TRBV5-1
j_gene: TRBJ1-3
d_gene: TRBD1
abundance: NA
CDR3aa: CASSLDRAGNTIYF
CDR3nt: TGCGCCAGCAGCTTAGACAGGGCTGGAAACACCATATATTTT

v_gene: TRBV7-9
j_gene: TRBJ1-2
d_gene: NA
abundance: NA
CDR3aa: CASQAERGFNYGYTF
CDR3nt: TGTGCCAGCCAAGCGGAAAGGGGCTTTAACTATGGCTACACCTTC

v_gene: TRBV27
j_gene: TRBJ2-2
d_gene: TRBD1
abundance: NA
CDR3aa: CASRTPGTGTGELFF
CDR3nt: TGTGCCAGCAGGACCCCCGGGACAGGCACCGGGGAGCTGTTTTTT

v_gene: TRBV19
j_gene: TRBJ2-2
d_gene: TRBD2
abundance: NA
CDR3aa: CASSRLAGRNTGELFF
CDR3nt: TGTGCCAGTAGTCGACTAGCGGGGAGAAACACCGGGGAGCTGTTTTTT

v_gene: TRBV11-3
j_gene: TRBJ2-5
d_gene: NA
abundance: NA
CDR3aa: CASSFKFKKPTLQETQYF
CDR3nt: TGTGCCAGCAGCTTCAAGTTTAAAAAGCCGACCCTACAAGAGACCCAGTACTTC

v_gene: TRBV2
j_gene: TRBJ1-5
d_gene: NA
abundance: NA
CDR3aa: CASSSWDFNQPQHF
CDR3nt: TGTGCCAGCAGTAGTTGGGACTTCAATCAGCCCCAGCATTTT

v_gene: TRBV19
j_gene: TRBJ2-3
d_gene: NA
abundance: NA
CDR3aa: CASKDTDTQYF
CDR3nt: TGTGCCAGTAAAGACACAGATACGCAGTATTTT

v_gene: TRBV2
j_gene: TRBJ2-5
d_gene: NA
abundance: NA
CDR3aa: CASRRIGLEETQYF
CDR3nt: TGTGCCAGCAGAAGGATAGGACTCGAAGAGACCCAGTACTTC

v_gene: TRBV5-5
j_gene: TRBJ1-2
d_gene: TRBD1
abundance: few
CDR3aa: CASSLGWTGATGYTF
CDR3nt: TGTGCCAGCAGCTTGGGGTGGACAGGGGCCACTGGCTACACCTTC

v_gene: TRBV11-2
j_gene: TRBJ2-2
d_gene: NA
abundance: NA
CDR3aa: CASSLGGRTGGELFF
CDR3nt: TGTGCCAGCAGCTTAGGTGGACGAACCGGCGGGGAGCTGTTTTTT

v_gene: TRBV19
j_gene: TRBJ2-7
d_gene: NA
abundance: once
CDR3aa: CASSIRPLSIYEQYF
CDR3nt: TGTGCCAGTAGTATTCGGCCACTTTCTATCTACGAGCAGTACTTC

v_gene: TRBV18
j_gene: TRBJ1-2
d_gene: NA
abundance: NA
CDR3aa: CASSPIGMDYGYTF
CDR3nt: TGTGCCAGCTCACCAATTGGGATGGACTATGGCTACACCTTC

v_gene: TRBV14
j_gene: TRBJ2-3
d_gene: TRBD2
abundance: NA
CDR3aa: CASSQAPGLADTIRSTDTQYF
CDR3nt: TGTGCCAGCAGCCAAGCCCCCGGACTAGCGGACACCATCCGAAGCACAGATACGCAGTATTTT

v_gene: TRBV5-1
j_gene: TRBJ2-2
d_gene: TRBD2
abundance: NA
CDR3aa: CASSWGTSGRGTGELFF
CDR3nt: TGCGCCAGCAGCTGGGGGACTAGCGGGAGAGGAACCGGGGAGCTGTTTTTT

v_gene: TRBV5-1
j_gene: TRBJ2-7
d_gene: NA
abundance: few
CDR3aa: CASSSGTLWEQYF
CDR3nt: TGCGCCAGCAGCTCCGGGACTCTCTGGGAGCAGTACTTC

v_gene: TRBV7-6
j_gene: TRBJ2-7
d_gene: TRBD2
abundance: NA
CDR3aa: CASSLWASGSYEQYF
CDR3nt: TGTGCCAGCAGCTTATGGGCTAGCGGGAGCTACGAGCAGTACTTC

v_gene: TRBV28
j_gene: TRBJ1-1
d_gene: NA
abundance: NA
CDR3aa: CASSLSVRRNTEAFF
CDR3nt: TGTGCCAGCAGTTTGTCGGTTAGGAGGAACACTGAAGCTTTCTTT

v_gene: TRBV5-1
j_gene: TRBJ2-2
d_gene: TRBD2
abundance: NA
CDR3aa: CASSPTSGRTGELFF
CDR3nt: TGCGCCAGCAGCCCGACTAGCGGGAGGACCGGGGAGCTGTTTTTT

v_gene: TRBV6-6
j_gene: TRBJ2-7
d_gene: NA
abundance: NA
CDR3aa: CASSSSEGYEQYF
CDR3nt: TGTGCCAGCAGTTCCTCCGAAGGCTACGAGCAGTACTTC

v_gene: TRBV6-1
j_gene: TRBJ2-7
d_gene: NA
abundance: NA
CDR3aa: CASTLDNYSYEQYF
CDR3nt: TGTGCCAGCACTTTGGACAATTACTCCTACGAGCAGTACTTC

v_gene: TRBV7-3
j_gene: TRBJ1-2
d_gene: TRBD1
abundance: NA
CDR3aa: CASSPTDRGRKITF
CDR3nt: TGTGCCAGCAGCCCAACGGACAGGGGGCGGAAGATCACCTTC

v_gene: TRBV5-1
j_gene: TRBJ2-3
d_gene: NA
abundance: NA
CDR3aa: CASSFRLMAGDTQYF
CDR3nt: TGCGCCAGCAGCTTTAGACTAATGGCCGGAGATACGCAGTATTTT

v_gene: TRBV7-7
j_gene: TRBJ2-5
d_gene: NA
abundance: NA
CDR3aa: CASSLGATPRETQYF
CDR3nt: TGTGCTAGCAGCTTAGGGGCTACCCCGCGGGAGACCCAGTACTTC

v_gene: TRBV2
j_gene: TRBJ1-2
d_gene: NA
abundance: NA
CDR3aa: CASSDQGIFRYTF
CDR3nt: TGTGCCAGCAGTGATCAGGGGATTTTCCGCTACACCTTC

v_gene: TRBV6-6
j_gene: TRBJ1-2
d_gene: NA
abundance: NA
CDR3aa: CASSRGGTYGYTF
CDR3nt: TGTGCCAGCAGCCGTGGGGGAACCTATGGCTACACCTTC

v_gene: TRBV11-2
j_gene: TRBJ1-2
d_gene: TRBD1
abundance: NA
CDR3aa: CASSSRTGNNYGYTF
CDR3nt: TGTGCCAGCAGCTCTCGGACAGGGAACAACTATGGCTACACCTTC

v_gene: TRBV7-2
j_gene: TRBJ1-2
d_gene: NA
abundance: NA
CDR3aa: CASSFGGVGGYTF
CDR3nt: TGTGCCAGCAGCTTCGGGGGGGTTGGTGGCTACACCTTC

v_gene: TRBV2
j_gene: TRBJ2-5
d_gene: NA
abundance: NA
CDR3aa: CASSESWGAPRETPRGTQYF
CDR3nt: TGTGCCAGCAGTGAATCCTGGGGGGCGCCGCGGGAAACACCAAGGGGGACCCAGTACTTC

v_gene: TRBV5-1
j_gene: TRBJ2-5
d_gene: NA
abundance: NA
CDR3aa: CASSLWAGARFQETQYF
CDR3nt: TGCGCCAGCAGCTTGTGGGCTGGGGCCCGTTTTCAAGAGACCCAGTACTTC

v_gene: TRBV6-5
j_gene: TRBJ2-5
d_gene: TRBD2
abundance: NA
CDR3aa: CASSYSGGQDETQYF
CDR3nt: TGTGCCAGCAGTTATTCGGGGGGGCAGGACGAGACCCAGTACTTC

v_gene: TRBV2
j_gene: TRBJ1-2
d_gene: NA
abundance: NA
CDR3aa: CASSEAGRSYGYTF
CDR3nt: TGTGCCAGCAGTGAAGCGGGCAGAAGCTATGGCTACACCTTC

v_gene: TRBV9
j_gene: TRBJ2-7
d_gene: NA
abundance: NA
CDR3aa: CASSVTGSSYEQYF
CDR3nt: TGTGCCAGCAGCGTTACAGGGAGCTCCTACGAGCAGTACTTC

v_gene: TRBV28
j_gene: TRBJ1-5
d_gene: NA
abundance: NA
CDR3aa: CASSFTRVPNQPQHF
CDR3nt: TGTGCCAGCAGTTTTACTCGGGTCCCGAATCAGCCCCAGCATTTT

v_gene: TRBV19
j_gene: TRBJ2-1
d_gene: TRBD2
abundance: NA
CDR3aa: CASSMGSGTNEQFF
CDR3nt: TGTGCCAGTAGTATGGGTAGCGGGACCAATGAGCAGTTCTTC

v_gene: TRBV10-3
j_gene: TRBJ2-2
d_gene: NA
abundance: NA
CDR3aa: CAIRTGGPNTGELFF
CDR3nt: TGTGCCATCAGGACCGGGGGGCCCAACACCGGGGAGCTGTTTTTT

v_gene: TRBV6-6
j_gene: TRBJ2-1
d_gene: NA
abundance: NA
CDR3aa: CASSYNSAASYNEQFF
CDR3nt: TGTGCCAGCAGTTACAACTCGGCCGCATCCTACAATGAGCAGTTCTTC

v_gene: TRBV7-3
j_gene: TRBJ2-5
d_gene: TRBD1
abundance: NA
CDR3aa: CASSSLSGRGSETQYF
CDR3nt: TGTGCCAGCAGCTCTCTCAGCGGCAGGGGGTCAGAGACCCAGTACTTC

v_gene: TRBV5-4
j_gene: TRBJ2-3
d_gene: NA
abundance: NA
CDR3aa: CASSLVTGRADTQYF
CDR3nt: TGTGCCAGCAGCTTGGTTACAGGGAGGGCAGATACGCAGTATTTT

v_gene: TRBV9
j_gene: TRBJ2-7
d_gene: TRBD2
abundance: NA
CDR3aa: CASSVEAGTSYEQYF
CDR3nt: TGTGCCAGCAGCGTAGAGGCGGGGACTAGCTACGAGCAGTACTTC

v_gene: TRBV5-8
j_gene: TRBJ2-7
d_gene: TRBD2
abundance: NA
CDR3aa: CASSLRAGTYEQYF
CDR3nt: TGTGCCAGCAGCTTAAGAGCGGGAACCTACGAGCAGTACTTC

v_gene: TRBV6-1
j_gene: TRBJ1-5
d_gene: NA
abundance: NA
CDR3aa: CASSAAVASNQPQHF
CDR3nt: TGTGCCAGCTCGGCAGCGGTCGCTAGCAATCAGCCCCAGCATTTT

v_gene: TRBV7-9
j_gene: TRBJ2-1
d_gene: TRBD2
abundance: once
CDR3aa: CASSPMGTSSYNEQFF
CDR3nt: TGTGCCAGCAGCCCAATGGGGACTAGCTCCTACAATGAGCAGTTCTTC

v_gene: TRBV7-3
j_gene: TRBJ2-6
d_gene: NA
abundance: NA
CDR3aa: CASSLTSGISGANVLTF
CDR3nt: TGTGCCAGCAGCTTAACCTCCGGTATCTCTGGGGCCAACGTCCTGACTTTC

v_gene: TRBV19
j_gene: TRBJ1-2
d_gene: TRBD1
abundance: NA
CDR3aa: CASSIGGTGAGRVYTF
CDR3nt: TGTGCCAGTAGTATAGGAGGAACAGGGGCCGGAAGGGTCTACACCTTC

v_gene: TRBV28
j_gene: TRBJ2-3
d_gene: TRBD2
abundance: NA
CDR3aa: CASSLLAGGATDTQYF
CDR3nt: TGTGCCAGCAGTTTATTAGCGGGAGGGGCCACAGATACGCAGTATTTT

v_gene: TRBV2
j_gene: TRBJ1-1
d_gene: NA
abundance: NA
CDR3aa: CASWETAEAFF
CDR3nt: TGTGCCAGTTGGGAAACCGCTGAAGCTTTCTTT

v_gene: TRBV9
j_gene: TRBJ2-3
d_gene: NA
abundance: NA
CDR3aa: CASSVVGSLMLPDTQYF
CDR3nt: TGTGCCAGCAGCGTAGTCGGGAGTTTGATGTTACCGGATACGCAGTATTTT

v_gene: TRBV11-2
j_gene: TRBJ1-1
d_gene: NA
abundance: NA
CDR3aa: CASSPYNTEAFF
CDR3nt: TGTGCCAGCAGCCCATATAACACTGAAGCTTTCTTT

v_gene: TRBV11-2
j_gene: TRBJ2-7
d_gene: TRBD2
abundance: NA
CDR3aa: CASRISGSGYEQYF
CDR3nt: TGTGCCAGCAGGATTAGCGGGAGTGGCTACGAGCAGTACTTC